These 5 T cell receptor beta chains came from one sample sequenced in a study of blood T cell repertoires in COVID-19. The method was immunoSEQ multiplex PCR; TCRdb's version includes in-frame clones alone and lacks a portion of them. The table has fewer than 300,000 clones, 81% seen once; the top ten hold 2.5% to 3%. Material: peripheral blood. Every receptor here comes from a woman aged 60-70 years with active or convalescent COVID-19.

J is TRBJ1-6 and V is TRBV7-2, with 7 bases fitting TRBD1. Trimming took 4 bases from V and 8 from J; bases not matched to a gene: 11. CDR1 is SGHTA, CDR2 FQGNSA, per germline. There are 16 residues in the CDR3. The DNA of the CDR3 is TGTGCCAGCAGCTCAACTCCACGACAGGGTTATTCACCCCTCCACTTT. It translates to CASSSTPRQGYSPLHF.

The chain links TRBV21-1 to TRBJ1-3. TRBV21-1 is classified as a pseudogene. The CDR3 length is 13 residues. CDR3 sequence reads: CASSKYSGNTIYF. CDR3 nucleotides: TGTGCCAGCAGCAAATACTCTGGAAACACCATATATTTT.

The chain carries TRBV30 and TRBJ1-2, with TRBD1 matching over 10 bases. Germline V CDR1 and CDR2: GTSNPN, SVGIG (reference sequence). The CDR3 contains 14 residues. The J segment lost 7 bases and the V segment lost 2 bases, leaving 7 bases of the junction unmatched. CDR3 sequence: CAWSSDRGQGGYTF. The CDR3 DNA is TGTGCCTGGAGTAGCGACAGGGGGCAGGGTGGCTACACCTTC.

This chain connects TRBV25-1 to TRBJ1-2; TRBD1 might be the D (6 bases). V gave up 4 bases and J gave up 6 bases, with 18 bases separating them. In germline, CDR1 is MGHDK, CDR2 SYGVNS. The CDR3 length is 15 residues. CDR3 bases: TGTGCCAGCAGTGCCACGGGGCAGGGGAGCCATGGCTACACCTTC. Its translation is CASSATGQGSHGYTF.

The chain joins TRBV29-1 to TRBJ2-3; D uncertain. V dropped 5 bases and J dropped 0 bases, with 12 bases sitting between them. This CDR3 has 14 residues. In germline, CDR1 is SQVTM, CDR2 ANQGSEA. DNA for the CDR3: TGCAGCGTTCAGCGCCGGCTAAGCACAGATACGCAGTATTTT. This sequence encodes CSVQRRLSTDTQYF.